Following are 6 T cell receptor beta chains from one sample sequenced in a study of blood T cell repertoires in COVID-19. Clones were read by immunoSEQ multiplex PCR, and TCRdb kept only the in-frame ones, dropping some. Of 150,000 or so clones listed, 82% were seen once; the top ten hold 5.5% to 7.5%. The sample taken for sequencing was peripheral blood. Receptor source: a woman aged 40 to 50 with COVID-19, enrolled during active disease.

CDR3 loop: CSGIDRFYGYTF. The CDR3 DNA reads as TGCAGCGGGATCGACAGGTTCTATGGCTACACCTTC. The chain combines TRBV29-1 with TRBJ1-2; weak D call: TRBD1 (6 bases). Germline V CDR1 and CDR2: SQVTM, ANQGSEA. This CDR3 contains 12 residues. V lost 7 bases and J 4 bases, leaving 13 bases between the germline ends.

The chain carries TRBV19 and TRBJ2-4; maybe TRBD2 (7 bases). V was shortened by 3 bases and J by 2 bases, with 17 bases between the two germline ends. Germline loops: CDR1 LNHDA, CDR2 SQIVND (reference sequence). This CDR3 has 17 amino acids. The CDR3 loop reads CASSIVYGGRPKNIQYF. The CDR3 nucleotides are TGTGCCAGTAGTATCGTGTACGGGGGGCGACCCAAAAACATTCAGTACTTC.

The chain links TRBV6-5 to TRBJ2-1; 8 bases map to TRBD2. The germline V gene encodes CDR1 MNHEY and CDR2 SVGAGI. The ends lost 7 bases at V and 2 bases at J; junction bases unmatched: 7. This CDR3 is 15 amino acids long. CDR3 loop: CASTSTRGAYNEQFF. CDR3 sequence (DNA): TGTGCCAGCACCTCGACGCGGGGGGCCTACAATGAGCAGTTCTTC.

This clone showed up just once. This rearrangement joins TRBV21-1 to TRBJ1-5; the table's D call of TRBD1 was not tested on the DNA. TRBV21-1 is given as a pseudogene. The CDR3 has 13 residues. The CDR3 reads CASSKVGAGQGHF. The DNA for the CDR3 is TGTGCCAGCAGCAAGGTGGGAGCGGGACAGGGGCATTTT.

On this clone: Other DNA sequences of this sample code for an identical CDR3. This sequence joins TRBV6-5 and TRBJ1-5; a weak D match, TRBD1 (5 bases). The CDR3 covers 14 residues. Per germline, CDR1 MNHEY and CDR2 SVGAGI. Deletions cut 7 bases from V and 0 bases from J, with 10 bases between. The CDR3 nucleotides read TGTGCCAGCAACCCTACAGGTAGCAATCAGCCCCAGCATTTT. It translates to CASNPTGSNQPQHF.

A few counts support this clone. The CDR3 bases are TGTGCCAGTACCGGGACTAGAGATACGCAGTATTTT. This gives the protein CASTGTRDTQYF. V and J are TRBV19 and TRBJ2-3; the match to TRBD2 covers 8 bases. Germline assignment: CDR1 LNHDA and CDR2 SQIVND (reference sequence). J lost 5 bases, V lost 7 bases, and 2 bases had no gene match. This CDR3 contains 12 residues.